This T cell receptor (beta chain) emerged from a study of shared clonotypes between healthy human individuals. The germline V gene encodes CDR1 LNHDA and CDR2 SQIVND (reference sequence). The CDR3 sequence is 15 residues long. The junction had 8 bases not matched to a gene; V was cut back by 6 bases and J by 2 bases. Whole-study findings and limits: Sharing across four donors was highest in naive CD4 (approximately 5%) and lowest in memory CD8 (0.4%).

About this clone: Its antigen is unidentified.

The assay was immunoSEQ multiplex PCR, and TCRdb's table has in-frame clones only and misses some. This sample has some 1.5 million clones, with 95% to 99% found just once. The clonotype was recovered from a man aged 30 to 45 in good health. J is TRBJ2-3 and V is TRBV19, with 7 bases identical to TRBD2. Specimen: naive CD4+ T cells sorted from blood. Subset here: CD45RA+ positively selected. The CDR3 loop reads CASSRGLINTDTQYF. CDR3 in DNA: TGTGCCAGTAGCCGGGGACTAATCAACACAGATACGCAGTATTTT.